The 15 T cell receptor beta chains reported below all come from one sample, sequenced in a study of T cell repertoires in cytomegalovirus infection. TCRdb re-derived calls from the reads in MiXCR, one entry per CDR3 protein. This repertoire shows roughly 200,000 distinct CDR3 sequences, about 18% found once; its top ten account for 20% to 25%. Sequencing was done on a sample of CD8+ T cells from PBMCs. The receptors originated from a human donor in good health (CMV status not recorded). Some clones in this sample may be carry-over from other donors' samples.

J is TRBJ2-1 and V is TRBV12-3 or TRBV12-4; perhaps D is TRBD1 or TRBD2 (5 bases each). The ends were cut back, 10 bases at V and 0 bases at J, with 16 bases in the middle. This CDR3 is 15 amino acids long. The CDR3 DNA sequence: TGTGCCACCGGGGCAGGGAGCGGCTCCTACAATGAGCAGTTCTTC. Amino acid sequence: CATGAGSGSYNEQFF.

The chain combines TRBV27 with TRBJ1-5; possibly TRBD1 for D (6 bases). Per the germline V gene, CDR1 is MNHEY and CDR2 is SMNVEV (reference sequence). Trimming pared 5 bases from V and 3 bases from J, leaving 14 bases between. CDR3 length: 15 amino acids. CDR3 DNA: TGTGCCAGCAGTCCCGACAGGAGTGCCAATCAGCCCCAGCATTTT. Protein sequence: CASSPDRSANQPQHF.

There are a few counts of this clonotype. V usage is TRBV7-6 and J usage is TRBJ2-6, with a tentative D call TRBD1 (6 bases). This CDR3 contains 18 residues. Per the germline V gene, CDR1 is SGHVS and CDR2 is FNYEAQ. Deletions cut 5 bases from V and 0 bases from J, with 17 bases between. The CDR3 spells CASSLRTARYSGANVLTF. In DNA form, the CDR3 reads TGTGCCAGCAGCCTGCGGACAGCCCGTTACTCTGGGGCCAACGTCCTGACTTTC. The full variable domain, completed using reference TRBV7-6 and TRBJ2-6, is GAGVSQSPRYKVTKRGQDVALRCDPISGHVSLYWYRQALGQGPEFLTYFNYEAQQDKSGLPNDRFSAERPEGSISTLTIQRTEQRDSAMYRCASSLRTARYSGANVLTFGAGSRLTVL.

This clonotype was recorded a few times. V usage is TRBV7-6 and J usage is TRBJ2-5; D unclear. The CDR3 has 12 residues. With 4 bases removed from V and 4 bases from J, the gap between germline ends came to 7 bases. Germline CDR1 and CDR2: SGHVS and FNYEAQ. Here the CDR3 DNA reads TGTGCCAGCAGCTCACAGACAGAGACCCAGTACTTC. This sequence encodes CASSSQTETQYF.

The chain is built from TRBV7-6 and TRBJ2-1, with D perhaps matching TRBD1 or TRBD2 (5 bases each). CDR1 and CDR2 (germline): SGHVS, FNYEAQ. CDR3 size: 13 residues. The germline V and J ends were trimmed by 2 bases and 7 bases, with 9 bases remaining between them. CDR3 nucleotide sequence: TGTGCCAGCAGCTTAAGAGGGACGAATGAGCAGTTCTTC. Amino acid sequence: CASSLRGTNEQFF.

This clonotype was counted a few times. The CDR3 here is CASSQVTGTGTYEQYF. CDR3 sequence (DNA): TGCGCCAGCAGCCAAGTTACCGGGACAGGGACCTACGAGCAGTACTTC. V gene TRBV4-3 combines with J gene TRBJ2-7, with TRBD1 identical over 9 bases. The CDR3 consists of 16 residues. V shed 1 base and J 2 bases; nucleotides not matched to a gene: 6. Per the germline V gene, CDR1 is LGHNA and CDR2 is YSLEER.

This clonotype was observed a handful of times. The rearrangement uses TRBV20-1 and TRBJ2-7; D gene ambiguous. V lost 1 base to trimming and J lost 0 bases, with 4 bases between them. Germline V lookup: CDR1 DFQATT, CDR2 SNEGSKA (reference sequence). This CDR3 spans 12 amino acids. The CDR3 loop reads CSARASSYEQYF. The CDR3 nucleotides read TGCAGTGCTAGAGCCAGCTCCTACGAGCAGTACTTC.

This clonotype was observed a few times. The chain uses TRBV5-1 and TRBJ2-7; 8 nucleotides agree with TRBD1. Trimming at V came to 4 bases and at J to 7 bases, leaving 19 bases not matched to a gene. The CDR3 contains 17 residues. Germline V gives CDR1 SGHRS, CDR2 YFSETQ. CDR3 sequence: CASSTLPSGTGLREQYF. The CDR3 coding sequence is TGCGCCAGCAGCACCCTGCCGTCCGGGACAGGCTTGAGGGAGCAGTACTTC.

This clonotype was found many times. In DNA form, the CDR3 reads TGTGCCAGCAGTCTGACCTCCGGGATATTAAGGGACGAGCAGTACTTC. Translation: CASSLTSGILRDEQYF. V gene TRBV28 combines with J gene TRBJ2-7, with a tentative D call TRBD2 (5 bases). The germline gives CDR1 MDHEN, CDR2 SYDVKM. The CDR3 totals 16 residues. V lost 5 bases and J 5 bases, leaving 22 bases between the germline ends.

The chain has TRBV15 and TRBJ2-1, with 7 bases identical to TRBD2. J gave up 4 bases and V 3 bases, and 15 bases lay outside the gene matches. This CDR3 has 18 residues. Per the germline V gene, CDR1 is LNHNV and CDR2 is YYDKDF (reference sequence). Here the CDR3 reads CATSSEYFGTTLYNEQFF. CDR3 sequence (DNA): TGTGCCACCAGCAGTGAATACTTCGGGACTACTTTATACAATGAGCAGTTCTTC.

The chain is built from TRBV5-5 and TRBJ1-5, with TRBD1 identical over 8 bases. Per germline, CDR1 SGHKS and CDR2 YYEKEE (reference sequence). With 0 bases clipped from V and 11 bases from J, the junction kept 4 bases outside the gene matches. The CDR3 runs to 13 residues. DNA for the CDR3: TGTGCCAGCAGCTTGGGACAGGGGAGTTCCCAGCATTTT. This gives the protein CASSLGQGSSQHF. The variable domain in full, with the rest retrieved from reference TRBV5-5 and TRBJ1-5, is DAGVTQSPTHLIKTRGQQVTLRCSPISGHKSVSWYQQVLGQGPQFIFQYYEKEERGRGNFPDRFSARQFPNYSSELNVNALLLGDSALYLCASSLGQGSSQHFGDGTRLSIL.

In nucleotides, the CDR3 is TGCGCCAGCGGAACCTCGACAGGGGTGGTAAATTCACCCCTCCACTTT. Amino acid sequence: CASGTSTGVVNSPLHF. This chain links TRBV4-1 with TRBJ1-6; TRBD1 agrees at 8 bases. Trimming took 8 bases from V and 7 from J; bases not matched to a gene: 13. The CDR3 runs 16 residues. The germline gives CDR1 MGHRA, CDR2 YSYEKL.

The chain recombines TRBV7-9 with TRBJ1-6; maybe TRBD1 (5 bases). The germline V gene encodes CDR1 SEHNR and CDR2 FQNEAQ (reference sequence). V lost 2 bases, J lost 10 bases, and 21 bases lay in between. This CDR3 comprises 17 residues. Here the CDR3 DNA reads TGTGCCAGCAGCTTATTTGAGCGGGGCGAATATAGATCACCCCTCCACTTT. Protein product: CASSLFERGEYRSPLHF.

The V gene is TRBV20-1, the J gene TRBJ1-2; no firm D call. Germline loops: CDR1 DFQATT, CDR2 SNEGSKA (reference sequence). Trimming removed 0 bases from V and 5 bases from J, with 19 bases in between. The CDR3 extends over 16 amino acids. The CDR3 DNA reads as TGCAGTGCTAGAGATCGTGGCGGGCCAGTCCTTTATGGCTACACCTTC. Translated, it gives CSARDRGGPVLYGYTF.

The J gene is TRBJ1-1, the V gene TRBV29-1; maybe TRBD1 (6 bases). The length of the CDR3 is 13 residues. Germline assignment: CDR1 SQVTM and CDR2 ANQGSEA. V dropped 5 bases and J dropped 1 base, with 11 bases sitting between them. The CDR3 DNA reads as TGCAGCGTTCCGACAGGACCGAACACTGAAGCTTTCTTT. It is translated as CSVPTGPNTEAFF.